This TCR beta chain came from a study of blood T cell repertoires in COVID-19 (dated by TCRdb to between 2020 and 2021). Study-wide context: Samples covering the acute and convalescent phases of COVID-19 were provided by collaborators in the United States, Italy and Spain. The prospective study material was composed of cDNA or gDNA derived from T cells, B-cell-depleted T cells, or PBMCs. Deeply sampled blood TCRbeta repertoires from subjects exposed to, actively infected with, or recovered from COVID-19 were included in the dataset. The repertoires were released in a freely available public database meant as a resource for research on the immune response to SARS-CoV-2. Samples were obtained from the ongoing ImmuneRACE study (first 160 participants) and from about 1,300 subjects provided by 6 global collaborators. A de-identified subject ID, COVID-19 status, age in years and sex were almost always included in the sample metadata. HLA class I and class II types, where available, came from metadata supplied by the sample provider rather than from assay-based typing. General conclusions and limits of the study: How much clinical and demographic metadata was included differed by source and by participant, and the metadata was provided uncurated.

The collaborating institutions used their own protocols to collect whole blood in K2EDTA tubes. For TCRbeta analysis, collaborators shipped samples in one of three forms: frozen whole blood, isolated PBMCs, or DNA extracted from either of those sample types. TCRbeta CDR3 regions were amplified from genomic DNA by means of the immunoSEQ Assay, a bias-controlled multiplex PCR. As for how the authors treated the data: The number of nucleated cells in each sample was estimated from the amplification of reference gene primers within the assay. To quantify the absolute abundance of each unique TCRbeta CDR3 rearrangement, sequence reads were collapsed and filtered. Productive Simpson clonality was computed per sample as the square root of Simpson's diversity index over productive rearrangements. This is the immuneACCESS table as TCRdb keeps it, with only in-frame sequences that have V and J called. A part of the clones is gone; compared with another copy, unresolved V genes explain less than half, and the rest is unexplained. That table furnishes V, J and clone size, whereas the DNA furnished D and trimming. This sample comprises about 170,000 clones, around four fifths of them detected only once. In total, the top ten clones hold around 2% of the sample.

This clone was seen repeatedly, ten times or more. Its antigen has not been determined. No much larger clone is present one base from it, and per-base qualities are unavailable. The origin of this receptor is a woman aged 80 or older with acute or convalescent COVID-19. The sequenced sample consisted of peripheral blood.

The nucleotides read TGTGCCTGGCAGGGGGCTGTCGGGAATTCACCCCTCCACTTT. This codes for CAWQGAVGNSPLHF. The rearranged segments are TRBV30 and TRBJ1-6; 8 bases in the junction line up with TRBD1. The germline V gene (reference sequence) sets CDR1 to GTSNPN and CDR2 to SVGIG. Counted from cysteine to phenylalanine, this CDR3 has 14 amino acids. The DNA shown is the 42-base CDR3, in frame from base 1. The germline V end is reduced by 5 bases and the J end by 7 bases; junction bases left unmatched: 7. With all but the CDR3 taken from the reference TRBV30 and TRBJ1-6 genes, the full variable domain is: SQTIHQWPATLVQPVGSPLSLECTVEGTSNPNLYWYRQAAGRGLQLLFYSVGIGQISSEVPQNLSASRPQDRQFILSSKKLLLSDSGFYLCAWQGAVGNSPLHFGNGTRLTVT.